This T cell receptor (beta chain) comes out of a study of spatial heterogeneity in lung cancer. Across the study: Detected sequences consistently included more beta-chain ones than alpha-chain ones. In raw reads, more than 9.5 appearances on average were recorded for each unique TCR and UMI combination.

Points from the study as a whole: Tracking of tumor mutation counts was seen in expanded intratumoral alpha and beta TCR counts.

This CDR3 has 18 amino acids. The V segment lost 1 base and the J segment 3 bases; nucleotides outside the gene matches: 10. Per germline, CDR1 KGHDR and CDR2 SFDVKD. TCRdb analysed the 5' RACE reads with MiXCR anew, one entry per CDR3 protein. The profile shows several thousand distinct CDR3 sequences, more than 15% of them singletons. This clonotype is labeled medium-sized. Its antigen is undetermined. Stated time point: sample taken at primary tumor resection. Sequenced material: lung tumor tissue, taken at surgery. The chain combines TRBV24-1 with TRBJ2-1, with TRBD1 identical over 8 bases. The receptor comes from a male donor with early-stage non-small cell lung cancer. CDR3 loop: CATSDLNSETGDYNEQFF. CDR3 bases: TGTGCCACCAGTGATTTAAATTCGGAGACAGGGGACTACAATGAGCAGTTCTTC.